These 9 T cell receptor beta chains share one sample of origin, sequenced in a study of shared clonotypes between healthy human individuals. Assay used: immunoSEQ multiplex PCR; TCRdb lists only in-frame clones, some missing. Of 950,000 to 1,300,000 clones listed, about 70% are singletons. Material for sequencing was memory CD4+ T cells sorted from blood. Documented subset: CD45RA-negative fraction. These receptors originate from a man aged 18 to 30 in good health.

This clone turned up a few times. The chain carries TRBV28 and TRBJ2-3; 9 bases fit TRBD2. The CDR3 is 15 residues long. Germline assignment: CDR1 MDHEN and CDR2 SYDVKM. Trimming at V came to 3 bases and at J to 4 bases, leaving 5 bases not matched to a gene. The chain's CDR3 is CASSFGGRAADTQYF. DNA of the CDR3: TGTGCCAGCAGTTTCGGCGGGAGGGCCGCAGATACGCAGTATTTT.

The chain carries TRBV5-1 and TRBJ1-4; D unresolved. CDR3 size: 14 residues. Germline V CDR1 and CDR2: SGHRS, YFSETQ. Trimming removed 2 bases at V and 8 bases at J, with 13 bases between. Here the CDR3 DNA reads TGCGCCAGCAGCTTTGGGAGAAGTAACGAAAAACTGTTTTTT. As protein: CASSFGRSNEKLFF.

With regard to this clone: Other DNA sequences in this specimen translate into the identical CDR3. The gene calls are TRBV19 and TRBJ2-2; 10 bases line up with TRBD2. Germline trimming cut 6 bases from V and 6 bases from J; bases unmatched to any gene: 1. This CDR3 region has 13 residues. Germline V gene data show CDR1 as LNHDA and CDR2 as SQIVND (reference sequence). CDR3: CASRAGGPGELFF. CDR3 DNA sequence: TGTGCCAGTAGAGCGGGGGGGCCCGGGGAGCTGTTTTTT.

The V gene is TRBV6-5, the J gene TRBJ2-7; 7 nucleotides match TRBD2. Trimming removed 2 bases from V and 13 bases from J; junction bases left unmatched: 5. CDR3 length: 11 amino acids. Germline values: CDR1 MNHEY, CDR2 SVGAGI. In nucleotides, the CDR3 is TGTGCCAGCAGTTACGCGGGGAGGGTATACTTC. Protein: CASSYAGRVYF.

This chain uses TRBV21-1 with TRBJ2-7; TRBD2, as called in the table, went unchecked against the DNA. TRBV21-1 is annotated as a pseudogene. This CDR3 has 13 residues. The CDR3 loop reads CASSSGGPYEQYF. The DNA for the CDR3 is TGTGCCAGCAGTTCGGGAGGGCCGTACGAGCAGTACTTC.

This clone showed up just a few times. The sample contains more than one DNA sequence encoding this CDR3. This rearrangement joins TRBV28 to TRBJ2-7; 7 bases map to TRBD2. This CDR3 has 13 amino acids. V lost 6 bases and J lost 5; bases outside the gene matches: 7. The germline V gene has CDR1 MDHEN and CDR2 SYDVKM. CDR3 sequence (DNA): TGTGCCAGCAGCCCGGGGGGACCCGACGAGCAGTACTTC. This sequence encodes CASSPGGPDEQYF.

The CDR3 sequence is CASSPGQTDEQYF. In nucleotides, the CDR3 is TGTGCCAGCTCACCGGGGCAAACCGACGAGCAGTACTTC. V and J are TRBV18 and TRBJ2-7; D may be TRBD1 (5 bases). In germline, CDR1 is KGHSH, CDR2 LQKENI. This CDR3 is built from 13 residues. Deletions cut 3 bases from V and 5 bases from J, with 11 bases between.

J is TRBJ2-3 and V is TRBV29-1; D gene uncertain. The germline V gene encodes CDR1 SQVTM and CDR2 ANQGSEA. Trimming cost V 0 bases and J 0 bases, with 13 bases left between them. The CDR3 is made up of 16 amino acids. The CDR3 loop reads CSVEDLNGTSTDTQYF. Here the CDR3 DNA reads TGCAGCGTTGAAGATTTAAACGGCACTAGCACAGATACGCAGTATTTT.

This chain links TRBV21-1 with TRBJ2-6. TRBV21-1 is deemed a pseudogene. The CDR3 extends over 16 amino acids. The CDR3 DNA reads TGTGCCAGCAGCAAAACCCGGAATTCTGGGGCCAACGTCCTGACTTTC. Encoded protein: CASSKTRNSGANVLTF.